One and the same sample provided the 18 T cell receptor beta chains below, sequenced in a study of radiation and T cells in renal cell carcinoma. Time point specified: baseline pretreatment blood. The treatment denotes: 15 Gy SBRT to primary tumor, nephrectomy 4 weeks later. Repertoires were generated with immunoSEQ multiplex PCR, while TCRdb's copy carries only in-frame clones and drops some. Among under 25,000 clones, 60% to 80% were seen once, and the ten largest hold 35% to 45%. The input for sequencing was blood, taken from a patient whose treatment included radiotherapy and nephrectomy. The receptors were sampled from a man aged 55-75 years with renal cell carcinoma.

The rearrangement links TRBV4-1 to TRBJ1-5; no firm D call. Per germline, CDR1 MGHRA and CDR2 YSYEKL. Between the trimmed V and J ends, which lost 4 bases and 4 bases, there was a span of 14 bases. The CDR3 covers 15 residues. CDR3 loop: CASSLSLHFNQPQHF. The DNA of the CDR3 is TGCGCCAGCAGCCTCTCCTTACACTTTAATCAGCCCCAGCATTTT.

V and J are TRBV27 and TRBJ2-7, with unresolved D. This CDR3 is built from 13 residues. V was trimmed by 6 bases and J by 7 bases, leaving 16 bases between them. CDR1 MNHEY and CDR2 SMNVEV come from the germline V gene (reference sequence). The CDR3 sequence: CASSFTRYGEQYF. Here the CDR3 DNA reads TGTGCCAGCAGCTTTACAAGGTACGGGGAGCAGTACTTC.

The rearrangement uses TRBV5-4 and TRBJ2-5; TRBD2 might be the D (5 bases). This CDR3 contains 16 residues. Per the germline V gene, CDR1 is SGHNT and CDR2 is YYREEE (reference sequence). V lost 9 bases to trimming and J lost 4 bases, with 25 bases between them. Written as DNA, the CDR3 is TGTGCCATCCCTATATTAGGCCGGGGAGTTGGAGAGACCCAGTACTTC. Protein sequence: CAIPILGRGVGETQYF.

This chain links TRBV9 with TRBJ1-2; 9 bases line up with TRBD1. With 3 bases clipped from V and 6 bases from J, the junction kept 3 bases outside the gene matches. The CDR3 extends over 13 amino acids. Germline CDR1 and CDR2: SGDLS and YYNGEE. CDR3 residues: CASSGDRVDGYTF. Written as DNA, the CDR3 is TGTGCCAGCAGCGGGGACAGGGTCGATGGCTACACCTTC.

The chain joins TRBV7-9 to TRBJ2-7; possible D gene TRBD2, 6 bases. CDR1 SEHNR and CDR2 FQNEAQ come from the germline V gene (reference sequence). This CDR3 contains 19 residues. V was cut by 2 bases and J by 2 bases, with 25 bases left in between. CDR3 residues: CASSLQLIVRPGLTYEQYF. CDR3 DNA: TGTGCCAGCAGCTTACAGTTAATAGTCAGGCCGGGACTTACCTACGAGCAGTACTTC.

V gene TRBV2 combines with J gene TRBJ2-7; D gene unclear. Germline V gene data show CDR1 as SNHLY and CDR2 as FYNNEI. V was shortened by 4 bases and J by 7 bases, with 17 bases between the two germline ends. The CDR3 loop spans 14 amino acids. In nucleotides, the CDR3 is TGTGCCAGCAGTGTTCTTGTAGGGTCGAGGGAGCAGTACTTC. Its translation: CASSVLVGSREQYF.

The chain has TRBV6-6 and TRBJ2-7; 13 nucleotides align to TRBD2. The length of the CDR3 is 13 residues. Germline V gene data show CDR1 as MNHNY and CDR2 as SVGAGI (reference sequence). Trimming removed 2 bases from V and 13 bases from J; junction bases left unmatched: 5. CDR3 bases: TGTGCCAGCAGTTACGGACTAGCGGGAGTTTATTACTTC. It codes for CASSYGLAGVYYF.

The chain joins TRBV27 to TRBJ2-1; D may be TRBD2 (6 bases). Germline V gene data show CDR1 as MNHEY and CDR2 as SMNVEV (reference sequence). With 4 bases removed from V and 8 bases from J, the gap between germline ends came to 18 bases. This CDR3 spans 15 amino acids. The CDR3 sequence: CASSWAGWPSDEQFF. CDR3 DNA sequence: TGTGCCAGCAGTTGGGCGGGGTGGCCCTCGGATGAGCAGTTCTTC.

The V gene is TRBV2, the J gene TRBJ2-7, with D possibly being TRBD1 (6 bases). V lost 1 base and J 2 bases, leaving 6 bases between the germline ends. Germline V CDR1 and CDR2: SNHLY, FYNNEI. This CDR3 region has 13 residues. CDR3 nucleotide sequence: TGTGCCAGCAGTGAAGGGACAGCCTACGAGCAGTACTTC. Its translation: CASSEGTAYEQYF.

J is TRBJ2-2 and V is TRBV9, with D maybe TRBD2 (6 bases). V shed 6 bases and J shed 4 bases, with 10 bases lying between them. Germline lookup yields CDR1 SGDLS and CDR2 YYNGEE. CDR3 length: 13 amino acids. The CDR3: CASTSGLTGELFF. CDR3 nucleotide sequence: TGTGCCAGCACTTCGGGACTCACCGGGGAGCTGTTTTTT.

The J gene is TRBJ1-1, the V gene TRBV29-1, with 9 bases aligning to TRBD1. The CDR3 length is 12 residues. Germline V gene lookup returns CDR1 SQVTM and CDR2 ANQGSEA. The V segment lost 6 bases and the J segment 4 bases; nucleotides outside the gene matches: 3. Here the CDR3 reads CSVGQGGTEAFF. For the CDR3, the DNA is TGCAGCGTGGGACAGGGTGGCACTGAAGCTTTCTTT.

The chain employs TRBV27 and TRBJ1-1; D ambiguous. Germline V gene sequence: CDR1 MNHEY, CDR2 SMNVEV (reference sequence). V lost 4 bases, J lost 0 bases, and 12 bases lay in between. CDR3 length: 15 amino acids. The CDR3 region has the DNA TGTGCCAGCAGTTCCCGCCTCCGGGTGAACACTGAAGCTTTCTTT. Translated: CASSSRLRVNTEAFF.

This clone has more than one count but fewer than ten. The gene calls are TRBV30 and TRBJ2-3; 8 bases are a match to TRBD2. Losses at the gene ends were 4 bases for V and 5 bases for J; bases not matched to a gene: 14. Germline V gives CDR1 GTSNPN, CDR2 SVGIG (reference sequence). The CDR3 is made up of 16 amino acids. The CDR3 DNA follows: TGTGCCTGGAAATTCAATCTAGCGGGTTACGTAGATACGCAGTATTTT. Amino acids: CAWKFNLAGYVDTQYF.

CDR3 sequence (DNA): TGCAGCGTTGCGGGACAGAACTATGGCTACACCTTC. This sequence encodes CSVAGQNYGYTF. The J gene is TRBJ1-2, the V gene TRBV29-1; 7 nucleotides match TRBD1. The length of the CDR3 is 12 residues. V lost 4 bases to trimming and J lost 2 bases; unmatched junction nucleotides: 1. Germline-derived CDR1 and CDR2 are SQVTM and ANQGSEA. The full variable domain, rest sourced from reference TRBV29-1 and TRBJ1-2, is SAVISQKPSRDICQRGTSLTIQCQVDSQVTMMFWYRQQPGQSLTLIATANQGSEATYESGFVIDKFPISRPNLTFSTLTVSNMSPEDSSIYLCSVAGQNYGYTFGSGTRLTVV.

The chain carries TRBV19 and TRBJ1-2; D is perhaps TRBD1 (5 bases). The germline V and J ends were trimmed by 5 bases and 6 bases, with 19 bases remaining between them. This CDR3 has 15 residues. The germline gives CDR1 LNHDA, CDR2 SQIVND (reference sequence). In DNA form, the CDR3 reads TGTGCCAGTAGTCCCCTTACCGGGACGGTAAATGGCTACACCTTC. It codes for CASSPLTGTVNGYTF.

This chain joins TRBV10-3 and TRBJ2-7; D remains ambiguous. The CDR3 totals 14 residues. Trimming stripped 3 bases from V and 3 bases from J, with 12 bases between. Germline V lookup: CDR1 ENHRY, CDR2 SYGVKD. In DNA, the CDR3 is TGTGCCATCAGTGAAGGCGTTCCGTACTACGAGCAGTACTTC. It specifies CAISEGVPYYEQYF.

The chain carries TRBV27 and TRBJ1-5, with a weak D call TRBD1 (5 bases). There are 14 residues in the CDR3. V was shortened by 6 bases and J by 7 bases, with 16 bases between the two germline ends. Germline values: CDR1 MNHEY, CDR2 SMNVEV (reference sequence). This chain's CDR3 is CASRNARVGQPQHF. The CDR3 DNA reads TGTGCCAGCAGGAACGCCAGGGTAGGACAGCCCCAGCATTTT.

V gene TRBV6-1 combines with J gene TRBJ2-2, with D maybe TRBD2 (5 bases). CDR3 length: 12 amino acids. The V and J ends lost 4 bases and 5 bases respectively, with 5 bases between them. The germline CDR1 and CDR2 sequences are MNHNS and SASEGT. The chain's CDR3 is CASSGGTGELFF. The CDR3 DNA follows: TGTGCCAGCAGTGGCGGGACCGGGGAGCTGTTTTTT.